The 21 T cell receptor beta chains listed next were all sequenced from one sample in a study of neurological immune-mediated disorders. TCRdb analysed the 5' RACE reads with MiXCR anew, one entry per CDR3 protein. The sample lists 54,000 or so distinct CDR3 sequences, about 3.8% occurring once. Material for sequencing was PBMCs. Receptors originate from a man aged 60 to 75 with multiple sclerosis.

This clonotype was seen ten or more times. V is TRBV6-6 and J is TRBJ1-5, with D unresolved. V lost 2 bases and J 7 bases, leaving 9 bases between the germline ends. Germline loops: CDR1 MNHNY, CDR2 SVGAGI (reference sequence). The CDR3 length is 13 residues. CDR3 sequence (DNA): TGTGCCAGCAGTTACGCACCGGGGCAGCCCCAGCATTTT. Translated, it gives CASSYAPGQPQHF.

This clonotype was seen ten or more times. V usage is TRBV9 and J usage is TRBJ2-4; D is possibly TRBD1 (6 bases). Germline V gives CDR1 SGDLS, CDR2 YYNGEE. The V end lost 3 bases, the J end lost 9 bases, and 19 bases lay between the germline ends. This CDR3 region has 15 residues. CDR3 protein: CASSASTGINGIQYF. DNA for the CDR3: TGTGCCAGCAGCGCCTCTACAGGGATCAATGGCATTCAGTACTTC.

This clonotype was detected many times. The chain uses TRBV5-1 and TRBJ2-6, with no clear D. This CDR3 contains 15 residues. V lost 5 bases and J lost 2, with 11 bases in between. Germline CDR1 SGHRS, CDR2 YFSETQ. The CDR3 sequence: CASSLTPPGANVLTF. The CDR3 DNA is TGCGCCAGCAGTTTAACCCCTCCTGGGGCCAACGTCCTGACTTTC.

This clonotype was observed at least ten times. The chain combines TRBV5-1 with TRBJ1-3, with 9 bases aligning to TRBD1. This CDR3 comprises 14 residues. With 3 bases clipped from V and 5 bases from J, the junction kept 3 bases outside the gene matches. Germline CDR1 reads SGHRS; CDR2 reads YFSETQ. Here the CDR3 reads CASSSGTGRNTIYF. DNA for the CDR3: TGCGCCAGCAGCTCCGGGACAGGGAGAAACACCATATATTTT.

This clonotype appeared many times. The chain joins TRBV7-9 to TRBJ1-1, with unresolved D. There are 15 residues in the CDR3. Deletions cut 1 base from V and 4 bases from J, with 13 bases between. Germline V gene lookup returns CDR1 SEHNR and CDR2 FQNEAQ (reference sequence). DNA for the CDR3: TGTGCCAGCAGCTTAGACGAAGCTTGGGCCACTGAAGCTTTCTTT. It specifies CASSLDEAWATEAFF.

V usage is TRBV5-4 and J usage is TRBJ2-1, with 7 bases that match TRBD2. The V gene end was trimmed by 4 bases and the J gene end by 4 bases; junction bases not matched to a gene: 5. The CDR3 consists of 14 residues. Per germline, CDR1 SGHNT and CDR2 YYREEE (reference sequence). The CDR3 DNA follows: TGTGCCAGCAGCCACGGGACTATTTACAATGAGCAGTTCTTC. This encodes CASSHGTIYNEQFF. Together with reference TRBV5-4 and TRBJ2-1, the CDR3 gives the full variable domain: ETGVTQSPTHLIKTRGQQVTLRCSSQSGHNTVSWYQQALGQGPQFIFQYYREEENGRGNFPPRFSGLQFPNYSSELNVNALELDDSALYLCASSHGTIYNEQFFGPGTRLTVL.

This clonotype was counted ten times or more. The chain links TRBV5-1 to TRBJ2-7; D is perhaps TRBD2 (5 bases). Per the germline V gene, CDR1 is SGHRS and CDR2 is YFSETQ. The CDR3 has 15 amino acids. V was clipped by 3 bases and J by 2 bases, with 15 bases between them. The CDR3, as DNA: TGCGCCAGCAGCTCCATGGAGGCGACCCCCTACGAGCAGTACTTC. It codes for CASSSMEATPYEQYF.

Note on this clonotype: One end of the junction fails to match germline, which may point to a read error. The chain uses TRBV20-1 and TRBJ1-5; D is uncertain. The CDR3 totals 14 residues. Germline-derived CDR1 and CDR2 are DFQATT and SNEGSKA (reference sequence). DNA of the CDR3: TGCAGTGCTAGAGATGTCGGTATCGATAAGACCCAGAATTTT. Residues: CSARDVGIDKTQNF.

This clonotype was observed a few times. The gene calls are TRBV20-1 and TRBJ2-3; the match to TRBD2 covers 8 bases. Trimming cost V 4 bases and J 4 bases; bases outside gene matches: 10. The germline CDR1 and CDR2 sequences are DFQATT and SNEGSKA (reference sequence). The CDR3 consists of 15 residues. The CDR3, as DNA: TGCAGTGCTAAGGTAGCGGGATTTAGCGCAGATACGCAGTATTTT. As protein: CSAKVAGFSADTQYF.

This clonotype was found many times. V and J are TRBV5-1 and TRBJ2-1, with D unclear. CDR1 and CDR2 from the germline V gene are SGHRS and YFSETQ. Between the trimmed V and J ends, which lost 0 bases and 5 bases, there was a span of 12 bases. The CDR3 extends over 15 amino acids. In DNA form, the CDR3 reads TGCGCCAGCAGCTTGGACCCCAGACCAGACAATGAGCAGTTCTTC. It is translated as CASSLDPRPDNEQFF.

At least ten counts were recorded for this clonotype. The rearrangement joins TRBV5-1 to TRBJ1-1; 8 bases match TRBD1. CDR1 and CDR2 from the germline V gene are SGHRS and YFSETQ. After removal of 4 bases from V and 1 base from J, the junction contained 21 bases not matched to a gene. The CDR3 totals 20 residues. The CDR3 DNA is TGCGCCAGCAGCCGAGCACGGACAGGGAACGACGACGGTGGGAACACTGAAGCTTTCTTT. Its protein product is CASSRARTGNDDGGNTEAFF.

This clonotype came up many times. The chain is built from TRBV7-2 and TRBJ2-1, with no clear D. V lost 4 bases to trimming and J lost 4 bases, with 11 bases between them. Germline V gene data show CDR1 as SGHTA and CDR2 as FQGNSA. CDR3 size: 14 residues. DNA of the CDR3: TGTGCCAGCAGCTCCGGAGAGTGGTACAATGAGCAGTTCTTC. Amino acids: CASSSGEWYNEQFF.

This clonotype was recorded many times. The V gene is TRBV5-1, the J gene TRBJ2-1, with D uncertain. The V gene lost 1 base and the J gene lost 8 bases, with 7 bases spanning the gap. Germline V gene sequence: CDR1 SGHRS, CDR2 YFSETQ. The CDR3 runs 12 residues. This CDR3 is CASSLFRDEQFF. The CDR3 region has the DNA TGCGCCAGCAGCTTGTTTCGCGATGAGCAGTTCTTC.

This clonotype was seen many times. V is TRBV5-6 and J is TRBJ2-3, with 7 bases fitting TRBD1. CDR3 size: 15 residues. Trimming took 4 bases from V and 5 from J; bases not matched to a gene: 10. Germline values: CDR1 SGHDT, CDR2 YYEEEE. The CDR3 DNA is TGTGCCAGCAGCCGAGATTTAAGGGGGCGAGATACGCAGTATTTT. This encodes CASSRDLRGRDTQYF.

This clonotype was seen repeatedly, ten times or more. The chain links TRBV27 to TRBJ2-3; weak D call: TRBD2 (6 bases). V lost 6 bases and J lost 6, with 10 bases in between. CDR3 length: 12 amino acids. Germline CDR1 and CDR2: MNHEY and SMNVEV (reference sequence). The CDR3 nucleotides are TGTGCCAGCAGGGAGGGTAGGGATACGCAGTATTTT. This codes for CASREGRDTQYF.

This clonotype was counted at least ten times. The V gene is TRBV20-1, the J gene TRBJ2-5; D is uncertain. The V end was cut by 6 bases, the J end by 1 base, with 9 bases between. The length of the CDR3 is 12 residues. Germline CDR1 is DFQATT and CDR2 is SNEGSKA (reference sequence). The CDR3 sequence is CSANPSQETQYF. In nucleotides, the CDR3 is TGCAGTGCAAATCCGAGCCAAGAGACCCAGTACTTC.

This clonotype was counted ten times or more. J is TRBJ2-7 and V is TRBV5-1, with TRBD1 as a possible D gene (6 bases). The CDR3 is 14 residues long. Germline loops: CDR1 SGHRS, CDR2 YFSETQ. Trimming removed 2 bases at V and 2 bases at J, with 11 bases between. CDR3 amino acids: CASSFTGPPYEQYF. The CDR3 DNA reads TGCGCCAGCAGCTTCACAGGGCCCCCCTACGAGCAGTACTTC. Full variable domain (rest looked up from reference TRBV5-1 and TRBJ2-7): KAGVTQTPRYLIKTRGQQVTLSCSPISGHRSVSWYQQTPGQGLQFLFEYFSETQRNKGNFPGRFSGRQFSNSRSEMNVSTLELGDSALYLCASSFTGPPYEQYFGPGTRLTVT.

In its sample, this clonotype was seen many times. The gene calls are TRBV20-1 and TRBJ2-3; D might be TRBD1 (5 bases). The V gene's germline CDR1 is DFQATT and CDR2 SNEGSKA (reference sequence). The CDR3 totals 15 residues. The V gene lost 6 bases and the J gene lost 2 bases, with 18 bases spanning the gap. The CDR3 DNA follows: TGCAGTGCCCACGCGGCCAAACAGGTCACAGATACGCAGTATTTT. Its protein is CSAHAAKQVTDTQYF.

This chain links TRBV20-1 with TRBJ1-6; D is ambiguous. The CDR3 totals 16 residues. Germline CDR1 and CDR2: DFQATT and SNEGSKA (reference sequence). With 3 bases removed from V and 9 bases from J, the gap between germline ends came to 21 bases. CDR3 sequence reads: CSARDPRGRSSSPLHF. CDR3 DNA sequence: TGCAGTGCTAGGGACCCCCGCGGCAGGAGTAGTTCACCCCTCCACTTT.

This clonotype has only a few counts. The chain employs TRBV20-1 and TRBJ2-1; no reliable D call. The germline CDR1 and CDR2 sequences are DFQATT and SNEGSKA (reference sequence). The V gene lost 5 bases and the J gene lost 6 bases, with 5 bases spanning the gap. The CDR3 is 10 residues long. The CDR3 DNA reads TGCAGTGCTGAGTCCAATGAGCAGTTCTTC. Its translation: CSAESNEQFF.

The table lists this clonotype with many counts. This chain uses TRBV28 with TRBJ2-7; D is uncertain. The germline V gene has CDR1 MDHEN and CDR2 SYDVKM. This CDR3 has 12 residues. V gave up 5 bases and J gave up 1 base, with 6 bases separating them. Here the CDR3 DNA reads TGTGCCAGCAGTGTCGATTCCTACGAGCAGTACTTC. Encoded protein: CASSVDSYEQYF. Complete variable domain (other parts from reference TRBV28 and TRBJ2-7): DVKVTQSSRYLVKRTGEKVFLECVQDMDHENMFWYRQDPGLGLRLIYFSYDVKMKEKGDIPEGYSVSREKKERFSLILESASTNQTSMYLCASSVDSYEQYFGPGTRLTVT.